Following are 10 T cell receptor beta chains from one sample sequenced in a study of cytomegalovirus exposure and HLA in healthy donors. 13 Jbeta primers and 60 Vbeta primers were used for the PCR. Clones were read by immunoSEQ multiplex PCR, and TCRdb kept only the in-frame ones, dropping some. The sample has around 150,000 clones; around 79% are singletons. The sample consisted of PBMCs. The receptors stem from a man aged 35-49 years in good health and CMV-seronegative.

J is TRBJ2-1 and V is TRBV7-3; 9 positions agree with TRBD2. The J segment lost 8 bases and the V segment lost 10 bases, leaving 15 bases of the junction unmatched. Germline assignment: CDR1 SGHTA and CDR2 FQGTGA. The CDR3 contains 15 residues. The CDR3 protein is CATSTRGGGADEQFF. CDR3 sequence (DNA): TGTGCCACCTCGACCCGTGGCGGGGGGGCGGATGAGCAGTTCTTC.

The chain has TRBV9 and TRBJ2-7; tentatively, D is TRBD1 (6 bases). Per germline, CDR1 SGDLS and CDR2 YYNGEE. The CDR3 has 14 amino acids. V lost 4 bases and J 4 bases, leaving 15 bases between the germline ends. In DNA, the CDR3 is TGTGCCAGCAGCCCAACCGGACAGTCTTACGAGCAGTACTTC. Protein product: CASSPTGQSYEQYF.

The CDR3 spells CASSLGPAGQKETQYF. The CDR3 DNA reads TGTGCCAGCAGCTTAGGGCCCGCGGGACAGAAAGAGACCCAGTACTTC. The rearrangement links TRBV7-9 to TRBJ2-5; D is perhaps TRBD1 (7 bases). Trimming shortened V by 1 base and J by 3 bases, and 15 bases separated the two germline ends. The CDR3 consists of 16 residues. The germline gives CDR1 SEHNR, CDR2 FQNEAQ (reference sequence).

This clone has a handful of counts. The chain uses TRBV2 and TRBJ2-2; TRBD1 might be the D (6 bases). Trimming cost V 8 bases and J 6 bases, with 13 bases left between them. This CDR3 is 13 amino acids long. Germline CDR1 reads SNHLY; CDR2 reads FYNNEI. Written as DNA, the CDR3 is TGTGCCAGCCACTTGGGGACACCCGGGGAGCTGTTTTTT. Its translation is CASHLGTPGELFF.

V usage is TRBV5-1 and J usage is TRBJ2-7; D possibly corresponds to TRBD2 (5 bases). The V end was cut by 4 bases, the J end by 0 bases, with 11 bases between. From germline, CDR1 is SGHRS and CDR2 YFSETQ. The CDR3 spans 14 residues. The CDR3 DNA sequence: TGCGCCAGCAGCCAGGACTCAACCTCCTACGAGCAGTACTTC. Translating gives CASSQDSTSYEQYF.

The chain couples TRBV5-4 to TRBJ2-1; maybe TRBD2 (5 bases). The CDR3 is made up of 13 amino acids. Trimming cost V 4 bases and J 4 bases, with 9 bases left between them. Germline CDR1 and CDR2: SGHNT and YYREEE (reference sequence). Here the CDR3 reads CASSPGLYNEQFF. The CDR3 nucleotides are TGTGCCAGCAGCCCCGGACTTTACAATGAGCAGTTCTTC. The full variable domain, its missing parts supplied by reference TRBV5-4 and TRBJ2-1, is ETGVTQSPTHLIKTRGQQVTLRCSSQSGHNTVSWYQQALGQGPQFIFQYYREEENGRGNFPPRFSGLQFPNYSSELNVNALELDDSALYLCASSPGLYNEQFFGPGTRLTVL.

The chain recombines TRBV4-2 with TRBJ2-7; 10 bases line up with TRBD2. J lost 0 bases, V lost 0 bases, and 8 bases had no gene match. CDR3 size: 18 residues. Germline CDR1 is LGHNA and CDR2 is YNFKEQ. CDR3 coding DNA: TGTGCCAGCAGCCAAGAGCCTAGCGGGGGCGGATTCTCCTACGAGCAGTACTTC. Protein product: CASSQEPSGGGFSYEQYF.

In this sample, this clone turned up a few times. The rearrangement links TRBV27 to TRBJ2-1, with a weak D call TRBD1 (6 bases). Germline-derived CDR1 and CDR2 are MNHEY and SMNVEV (reference sequence). Trimming removed 6 bases from V and 7 bases from J, with 25 bases in between. CDR3 size: 17 residues. The chain's CDR3 is CASSPRGRTEGRNEQFF. The CDR3 DNA sequence: TGTGCCAGCAGCCCTAGGGGCCGGACAGAGGGCAGGAATGAGCAGTTCTTC.

CDR3 DNA sequence: TGTGCCGCCTGGGGCAGGGCCTTCAATGAGCAGTTCTTC. This encodes CAAWGRAFNEQFF. J is TRBJ2-1 and V is TRBV6-5; possible D gene TRBD1, 5 bases. Germline assignment: CDR1 MNHEY and CDR2 SVGAGI. The CDR3 is 13 residues long. Trimming cost V 11 bases and J 6 bases, with 17 bases left between them.

This chain links TRBV5-6 with TRBJ1-4; D is unresolved. The CDR3 sequence is 15 residues long. The V end was cut by 4 bases, the J end by 8 bases, with 18 bases between. Germline V gives CDR1 SGHDT, CDR2 YYEEEE. CDR3 sequence (DNA): TGTGCCAGCAGCCGAGCGGCCAAATTCGGGGAAAAACTGTTTTTT. As protein: CASSRAAKFGEKLFF.